The present TCR beta chain was sequenced within a study of long-term antiretroviral therapy in people with HIV. Study-level points and caveats: Versus controls, repertoires in people with HIV had narrower CDR3 length ranges.

The libraries were made with immunoSEQ v3.0 at survey level. A target of about 35,000-55,000 T-cell genomes per sample was set for sequencing. Generated by immunoSEQ multiplex PCR, the TCRdb table keeps only in-frame clones and is missing some. Of over 30,000 clones listed, 60% to 85% are singletons. About this clone itself: The antigen is undetermined.

Looked up from germline, CDR1 is MGHRA and CDR2 is YSYEKL. V was trimmed by 1 base and J by 1 base, leaving 12 bases between them. This CDR3 is built from 16 residues. This sample comprised unsorted PBMCs, obtained 3.1 years after starting antiretroviral therapy. The sequence came from a woman aged 45 to 65 with HIV. This chain uses TRBV4-1 with TRBJ2-3; D call uncertain. The CDR3 coding sequence is TGCGCCAGCAGCCAAGCCCAGGCGGTGGGCACAGATACGCAGTATTTT. It encodes CASSQAQAVGTDTQYF.